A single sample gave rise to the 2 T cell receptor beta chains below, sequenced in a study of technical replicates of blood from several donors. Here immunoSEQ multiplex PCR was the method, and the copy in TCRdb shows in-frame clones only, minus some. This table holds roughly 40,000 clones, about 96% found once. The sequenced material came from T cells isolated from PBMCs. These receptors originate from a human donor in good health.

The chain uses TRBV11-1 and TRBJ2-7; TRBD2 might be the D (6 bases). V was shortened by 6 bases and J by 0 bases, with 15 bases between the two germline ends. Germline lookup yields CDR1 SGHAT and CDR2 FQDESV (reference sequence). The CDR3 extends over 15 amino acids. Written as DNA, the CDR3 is TGTGCCAGCAGTCCCGGGACTCTCACCTCCTACGAGCAGTACTTC. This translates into CASSPGTLTSYEQYF.

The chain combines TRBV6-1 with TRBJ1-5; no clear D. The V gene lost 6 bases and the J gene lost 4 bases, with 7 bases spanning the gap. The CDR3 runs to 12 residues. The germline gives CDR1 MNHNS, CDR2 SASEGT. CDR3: CASRVQNQPQHF. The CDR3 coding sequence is TGTGCCAGCAGGGTACAAAATCAGCCCCAGCATTTT.